This entry lists 18 T cell receptor beta chains sequenced from one sample in a study of cytomegalovirus exposure and HLA in healthy donors. In the PCR, 60 Vbeta and 13 Jbeta primers were used. Clones were sequenced by immunoSEQ multiplex PCR, and TCRdb holds only the in-frame ones, with some missing. Here the sample spans roughly 120,000 clones, 65% to 80% being singletons. The sequenced material came from PBMCs. These receptors all stem from a young man in good health and CMV-seropositive.

The J gene is TRBJ2-3, the V gene TRBV2; D remains unclear. CDR1 is SNHLY, CDR2 FYNNEI, per germline. The CDR3 spans 12 residues. V was shortened by 2 bases and J by 5 bases, with 5 bases between the two germline ends. CDR3 in DNA: TGTGCCAGCAGTGAACGCGGAGATACGCAGTATTTT. Translation: CASSERGDTQYF. Complete variable domain (other parts from reference TRBV2 and TRBJ2-3): EPEVTQTPSHQVTQMGQEVILRCVPISNHLYFYWYRQILGQKVEFLVSFYNNEISEKSEIFDDQFSVERPDGSNFTLKIRSTKLEDSAMYFCASSERGDTQYFGPGTRLTVL.

The chain carries TRBV14 and TRBJ2-1; 7 positions match TRBD1. Germline CDR1 is SGHDN and CDR2 is FVKESK. The CDR3 runs to 13 residues. Trimming cost V 1 base and J 9 bases; bases outside gene matches: 3. The CDR3 coding sequence is TGTGCCAGCAGCCAAGGAGGGGGCCTTGAGCAGTTCTTC. Its protein is CASSQGGGLEQFF.

This clone is a singleton in its sample. The CDR3 DNA sequence: TGTGCCAGTAGTATAGATATAGGGAGGGTTAATCAGCCCCAGCATTTT. Its translation: CASSIDIGRVNQPQHF. The chain employs TRBV19 and TRBJ1-5; the D is unclear. Trimming stripped 0 bases from V and 4 bases from J, with 13 bases between. Germline CDR1 is LNHDA and CDR2 is SQIVND (reference sequence). CDR3 size: 16 residues.

The chain uses TRBV5-4 and TRBJ2-2; 8 bases are a match to TRBD1. Germline CDR1 is SGHNT and CDR2 is YYREEE (reference sequence). V lost 5 bases and J lost 0; bases outside the gene matches: 6. CDR3 length: 16 residues. CDR3 nucleotides: TGTGCCAGCAGTAAGTGGGGACAGGCGAACACCGGGGAGCTGTTTTTT. The encoded protein is CASSKWGQANTGELFF.

This clone was seen once. The chain has TRBV9 and TRBJ2-2; possible D gene TRBD2, 5 bases. Trimming pared 0 bases from V and 5 bases from J, leaving 8 bases between. Per the germline V gene, CDR1 is SGDLS and CDR2 is YYNGEE. CDR3 length equals 14 residues. CDR3: CASSVVRETGELFF. In DNA form, the CDR3 reads TGTGCCAGCAGCGTAGTTAGGGAGACCGGGGAGCTGTTTTTT.

The chain's CDR3 is CASSSHEDRGQGQPQHF. The CDR3 bases are TGTGCCAGCAGTTCACACGAGGACAGGGGGCAAGGTCAGCCCCAGCATTTT. V is TRBV28 and J is TRBJ1-5; 11 bases are a match to TRBD1. V trimming: 4 bases; J trimming: 6 bases; junction bases outside the gene matches: 11. The CDR3 loop spans 17 amino acids. The V gene's germline CDR1 is MDHEN and CDR2 SYDVKM.

This sequence joins TRBV6-5 and TRBJ2-2; weak D call: TRBD2 (5 bases). The CDR3 runs 15 residues. The V end lost 5 bases, the J end lost 1 base, and 11 bases lay between the germline ends. Germline V lookup: CDR1 MNHEY, CDR2 SVGAGI. The CDR3 nucleotides are TGTGCCAGCAGTCCCGGGGAACTGAACACCGGGGAGCTGTTTTTT. This sequence encodes CASSPGELNTGELFF.

This sequence joins TRBV4-1 and TRBJ1-2, with D uncertain. Germline V gives CDR1 MGHRA, CDR2 YSYEKL. There are 15 residues in the CDR3. Trimming shortened V by 0 bases and J by 2 bases, and 10 bases separated the two germline ends. As DNA, the CDR3 is TGCGCCAGCAGCCAAGATCAACCAGGAAACTATGGCTACACCTTC. Translation: CASSQDQPGNYGYTF.

The chain links TRBV10-3 to TRBJ2-1, with 7 bases identical to TRBD1. V was clipped by 0 bases and J by 8 bases; unmatched bases: 13. In germline, CDR1 is ENHRY, CDR2 SYGVKD. The CDR3 has 17 amino acids. The CDR3 coding sequence is TGTGCCATCAGTGAGTCTCAAGGGAGACAGGGCAGGGATGAGCAGTTCTTC. This encodes CAISESQGRQGRDEQFF.

V and J are TRBV6-1 and TRBJ1-1; D gene ambiguous. CDR1 is MNHNS, CDR2 SASEGT, per germline. This CDR3 region has 15 residues. V was cut by 3 bases and J by 0 bases, with 11 bases left in between. CDR3 in amino acids: CASSETPAVNTEAFF. CDR3 bases: TGTGCCAGCAGTGAGACCCCCGCGGTGAACACTGAAGCTTTCTTT.

This clone was picked up a small number of times. CDR3 sequence (DNA): TGTGCCAGCAGTTTACGCCATCCAAATAGCGGGGGTAGCGAGCAGTACTTC. Translating gives CASSLRHPNSGGSEQYF. This sequence joins TRBV28 and TRBJ2-7; 9 bases agree with TRBD2. The CDR3 totals 17 residues. Trimming took 2 bases from V and 6 from J; bases not matched to a gene: 14. Germline V gene sequence: CDR1 MDHEN, CDR2 SYDVKM.

The chain couples TRBV7-9 to TRBJ2-6; possible D gene TRBD2, 5 bases. Trimming removed 8 bases from V and 1 base from J, with 18 bases in between. Germline CDR1 SEHNR, CDR2 FQNEAQ (reference sequence). This CDR3 is built from 17 residues. The CDR3 bases are TGTGCCAGCCGCGGACTGATAAGGTTGTCTGGGGCCAACGTCCTGACTTTC. The encoded protein is CASRGLIRLSGANVLTF.

V usage is TRBV7-9 and J usage is TRBJ1-3; 9 bases fit TRBD1. Germline V lookup: CDR1 SEHNR, CDR2 FQNEAQ (reference sequence). The CDR3 length is 15 residues. Losses at the gene ends were 5 bases for V and 2 bases for J; bases not matched to a gene: 4. CDR3 DNA: TGTGCCAGCAGCACAACAGGGGGCACTGGAAACACCATATATTTT. Its translation: CASSTTGGTGNTIYF.

In DNA, the CDR3 is TGTGCCAGCAGCCGGGGGGCAGGGGCGGGAAACACCATATATTTT. This sequence encodes CASSRGAGAGNTIYF. The chain carries TRBV7-2 and TRBJ1-3; tentatively, D is TRBD1 (6 bases). Germline V gene lookup returns CDR1 SGHTA and CDR2 FQGNSA. The CDR3 contains 15 residues. V was pared by 5 bases and J by 4 bases, with 15 bases between.

The chain links TRBV28 to TRBJ1-5, with 7 bases that match TRBD1. CDR3 length equals 13 residues. V was pared by 6 bases and J by 4 bases, with 3 bases of the junction left unmatched. Per germline, CDR1 MDHEN and CDR2 SYDVKM. In DNA, the CDR3 is TGTGCCAGCAGCGAGGGGGCAAATCAGCCCCAGCATTTT. This gives the protein CASSEGANQPQHF.

V usage is TRBV18 and J usage is TRBJ2-5; a weak D match, TRBD2 (5 bases). Germline CDR1 and CDR2: KGHSH and LQKENI. The CDR3 is 13 amino acids. V was pared by 3 bases and J by 3 bases, with 8 bases between. The CDR3 DNA sequence: TGTGCCAGCTCACCTAGCGTCGAAGAGACCCAGTACTTC. It codes for CASSPSVEETQYF.

V gene TRBV6-1 combines with J gene TRBJ2-7; tentatively, D is TRBD2 (5 bases). Trimming pared 10 bases from V and 2 bases from J, leaving 15 bases between. The CDR3 is made up of 13 amino acids. The germline gives CDR1 MNHNS, CDR2 SASEGT. CDR3 nucleotides: TGTGCCACCCTTGTAGCCGGGGCCTACGAGCAGTACTTC. Amino acid sequence: CATLVAGAYEQYF.

V usage is TRBV9 and J usage is TRBJ2-3; 7 bases line up with TRBD2. The trim removed 3 bases at V and 2 bases at J, leaving 9 bases unmatched. The germline V gene has CDR1 SGDLS and CDR2 YYNGEE. This CDR3 is built from 16 residues. DNA for the CDR3: TGTGCCAGCAGCGGGGCTAGCGGTACTAACACAGATACGCAGTATTTT. This sequence encodes CASSGASGTNTDTQYF. The full variable domain, rest sourced from reference TRBV9 and TRBJ2-3, is DSGVTQTPKHLITATGQRVTLRCSPRSGDLSVYWYQQSLDQGLQFLIQYYNGEERAKGNILERFSAQQFPDLHSELNLSSLELGDSALYFCASSGASGTNTDTQYFGPGTRLTVL.